What follows is one TCR beta chain and its context. PCR primers comprised 60 Vbeta and 13 Jbeta primers. Produced via immunoSEQ multiplex PCR; TCRdb's table is partial and in-frame only. The sample has roughly 140,000 clones, more than 65% seen once; the top ten hold 1.5% to 2%. The entry originates in a study of cytomegalovirus exposure and HLA in healthy donors. V shed 5 bases and J 6 bases; nucleotides not matched to a gene: 9. Looked up from germline, CDR1 is MDHEN and CDR2 is SYDVKM. This CDR3 contains 15 residues. Sample: PBMCs. V is TRBV28 and J is TRBJ1-1, with 10 bases aligning to TRBD1. The clonotype originates from a woman between 25 and 40 years old in good health and CMV-seronegative. CDR3 DNA: TGTGCCAGCAGTCCCCCTGGGACAGGGGCCCCTGAAGCTTTCTTT. Translated, it gives CASSPPGTGAPEAFF.